Listed below are T cell receptor beta chains from one sample, sequenced in a study of PD-L1 blockade in urothelial cancer. Using immunoSEQ multiplex PCR, the repertoire was profiled, and TCRdb retains in-frame clones only, with some absent. Of 30,000 to 40,000 clones listed, over 75% were seen once; the top ten hold approximately 8.3%. The sequences come from PBMCs, collected around atezolizumab (anti-PD-L1) treatment. Receptors originate from a man between 65 and 85 years old with urothelial cancer. The CDR3 runs from the conserved cysteine through the conserved F or W. D genes are given only for firm matches. Some rows mark clone size as missing; the rest say once, few, many or name a class of expanded clone.

V gene,J gene,clone size,D gene,CDR3 DNA,CDR3 protein
TRBV19,TRBJ2-5,NA,NA,TGTGCCACCGCGGTCCGCCTGATGGAGACCCAGTACTTC,CATAVRLMETQYF
TRBV2,TRBJ1-5,NA,NA,TGTGCCAGCAGCCAACGGGCAGGGGGCAATCAGCCCCAGCATTTT,CASSQRAGGNQPQHF
TRBV29-1,TRBJ2-1,NA,NA,TGCAGCGTGCGGGGACCGCAAACCAACAATGAGCAGTTCTTC,CSVRGPQTNNEQFF
TRBV11-2,TRBJ2-3,once,TRBD1,TGTGCCAGCAGCGCACAGGGGGCCAGCACAGATACGCAGTATTTT,CASSAQGASTDTQYF
TRBV7-2,TRBJ2-7,NA,NA,TGTGCCAGCAGTCACCCGGGACTCCGTCGCCACGAGCAGTACTTC,CASSHPGLRRHEQYF
TRBV28,TRBJ2-5,NA,NA,TGTGCCAGCAGTCAGGGCGTGGAGACCCAGTACTTC,CASSQGVETQYF
TRBV9,TRBJ2-2,NA,TRBD2,TGTGCCAGCAGCGTAGGTGTTAGCGGGAGGGCTGGGGAGCTGTTTTTT,CASSVGVSGRAGELFF
TRBV10-3,TRBJ1-1,NA,TRBD1,TGTGCCATCACCCCGGGACAGGGGGTTTCTATTCGGTCGAACACTGAAGCTTTCTTT,CAITPGQGVSIRSNTEAFF
TRBV30,TRBJ1-5,NA,NA,TGTGCCTGGAGTACACAGGGAAATCAGCCCCAGCATTTT,CAWSTQGNQPQHF
TRBV6-6,TRBJ2-7,NA,NA,TGTGCCAGCAGTTACCCCGCAGGGCCAAGTTACGAGCAGTACTTC,CASSYPAGPSYEQYF
TRBV7-3,TRBJ2-7,NA,TRBD2,TGTGCCAGCAGCCTTAGCGGGGGGACCTACGAGCAGTACTTC,CASSLSGGTYEQYF
TRBV5-4,TRBJ2-7,once,NA,TGTGCCAGCAGCTTGGAGCCCGCCTACGAGCAGTACTTC,CASSLEPAYEQYF
TRBV7-3,TRBJ2-3,NA,TRBD2,TGTGCCAGCAGCGGAAGCGGGAGGGGCACAGATACGCAGTATTTT,CASSGSGRGTDTQYF
TRBV28,TRBJ2-2,NA,TRBD2,TGTGCCACCCAACCCCCTTTAGCACACGGGAGGTTCGGGGAGCTGTTTTTT,CATQPPLAHGRFGELFF
TRBV11-2,TRBJ2-2,NA,TRBD2,TGTGCCAGCAGCCAAGCGGGAAACACCGGGGAGCTGTTTTTT,CASSQAGNTGELFF
TRBV28,TRBJ2-1,NA,NA,TGTGCCAGCAGTTTCCCCAGCTCCTACAATGAGCAGTTCTTC,CASSFPSSYNEQFF
TRBV6-1,TRBJ2-3,NA,NA,TGTGCCAGCAGTGAAATGGGAGGGGGAACTCTTACGCAGTATTTT,CASSEMGGGTLTQYF
TRBV5-1,TRBJ2-2,NA,TRBD1,TGCGCCAGCAGCACGCAAGCCAGGGGGACCGGGGAGCTGTTTTTT,CASSTQARGTGELFF
TRBV29-1,TRBJ2-1,NA,NA,TGCAGCGTTGAAGACGTACAGAAGCAGTTCTTC,CSVEDVQKQFF
TRBV19,TRBJ2-3,NA,TRBD2,TGTGCCAGTAGTAGGGGGGGGAGTCATACGCAGTATTTT,CASSRGGSHTQYF
TRBV6-1,TRBJ1-5,NA,NA,TGTGCCAGCAGTGAAGATCCAGGTAATCAGCCCCAGCATTTT,CASSEDPGNQPQHF
TRBV9,TRBJ2-3,NA,TRBD2,TGTGCCAGCAGCGTAGTAGCGGGAGCCACAGATACGCAGTATTTT,CASSVVAGATDTQYF